Listed below are T cell receptor beta chains from one sample, sequenced in a study of T cell responses to AZD1222 COVID-19 vaccine. Libraries were prepared by immunoSEQ multiplex PCR; TCRdb keeps only in-frame clonotypes and omits some of them. The sample contains some 96,000 clones, roughly 91% of which appear only once. Source: peripheral blood, taken on day 0 of AZD1222 vaccination. The source of these receptors is an adult in good health. The CDR3 runs from the conserved cysteine through the conserved F or W. The order of the fields is clone size, D gene, V gene, J gene, CDR3 DNA, CDR3 protein. The D gene is left open where the match is weak. Size tells how often a clone was seen (once, few, many) or the class of an expanded clone, and some rows leave it out.

abundance: .; d_gene: .; v_gene: TRBV7-3; j_gene: TRBJ2-2; CDR3nt: TGTGCCAGCACCACGAACCCCGGAGGGGGTAACGGGGAGCTGTTTTTT; CDR3aa: CASTTNPGGGNGELFF
abundance: .; d_gene: .; v_gene: TRBV2; j_gene: TRBJ1-6; CDR3nt: TGTGCCAGCAGTGACCTGGCAGTGGGGGGTTCACCCCTCCACTTT; CDR3aa: CASSDLAVGGSPLHF
abundance: .; d_gene: .; v_gene: TRBV30; j_gene: TRBJ1-1; CDR3nt: TGTGCCTGGAAATATAACACTGAAGCTTTCTTT; CDR3aa: CAWKYNTEAFF
abundance: few; d_gene: .; v_gene: TRBV5-1; j_gene: TRBJ2-7; CDR3nt: TGCGCCAGCAGCTTAGGACAGTCCTACGAGCAGTACTTC; CDR3aa: CASSLGQSYEQYF
abundance: .; d_gene: TRBD1; v_gene: TRBV11-2; j_gene: TRBJ1-4; CDR3nt: TGTGCCAGCAGCTTAGGACAGGGGAGTGAAAAACTGTTTTTT; CDR3aa: CASSLGQGSEKLFF
abundance: few; d_gene: .; v_gene: TRBV7-9; j_gene: TRBJ2-1; CDR3nt: TGTGCCAGCAGCTTAGCACAGGGCTACTACAATGAGCAGTTCTTC; CDR3aa: CASSLAQGYYNEQFF
abundance: .; d_gene: .; v_gene: TRBV9; j_gene: TRBJ2-3; CDR3nt: TGTGCCAGCAGCCTCGGGTTAGCGGTCACAGATACGCAGTATTTT; CDR3aa: CASSLGLAVTDTQYF
abundance: .; d_gene: .; v_gene: TRBV11-1; j_gene: TRBJ2-2; CDR3nt: TGTGCCAGCAGCTTCAACCTCCCCGAGTACACCGGGGAGCTGTTTTTT; CDR3aa: CASSFNLPEYTGELFF
abundance: .; d_gene: TRBD1; v_gene: TRBV19; j_gene: TRBJ1-5; CDR3nt: TGTGCCAGTAGCCTACCCCCAGGGGGAAATCAGCCCCAGCATTTT; CDR3aa: CASSLPPGGNQPQHF
abundance: .; d_gene: .; v_gene: TRBV27; j_gene: TRBJ2-4; CDR3nt: TGTGCCAGCAGTTTAGGGTTTGCGGGAAACATTCAGTACTTC; CDR3aa: CASSLGFAGNIQYF
abundance: .; d_gene: .; v_gene: TRBV9; j_gene: TRBJ1-6; CDR3nt: TGTGCCAGCAGCGCCTCCTTTAACACCCGCTCCTATAATTCACCCCTCCACTTT; CDR3aa: CASSASFNTRSYNSPLHF
abundance: .; d_gene: TRBD2; v_gene: TRBV10-2; j_gene: TRBJ2-3; CDR3nt: TGCGCCAGCAGTGAGGGTGCGGGAGTCCGCACAGATACGCAGTATTTT; CDR3aa: CASSEGAGVRTDTQYF
abundance: once; d_gene: .; v_gene: TRBV12-3/TRBV12-4; j_gene: TRBJ1-2; CDR3nt: TGTGCCAGCAGTTTAGGGTCGGCGGGCTACACCTTC; CDR3aa: CASSLGSAGYTF
abundance: .; d_gene: TRBD2; v_gene: TRBV30; j_gene: TRBJ2-4; CDR3nt: TGTGCCGGGACTAGCGGGAGTAGTGGGGACATTCAGTACTTC; CDR3aa: CAGTSGSSGDIQYF
abundance: .; d_gene: TRBD1; v_gene: TRBV15; j_gene: TRBJ1-5; CDR3nt: TGTGCCACCAGCGGGGACAGTGGGATGGGCATAAGCAATCAGCCCCAGCATTTT; CDR3aa: CATSGDSGMGISNQPQHF
abundance: .; d_gene: .; v_gene: TRBV7-8; j_gene: TRBJ1-5; CDR3nt: TGTGCCAGCAGCCTATCGAATCAGCCCCAGCATTTT; CDR3aa: CASSLSNQPQHF
abundance: .; d_gene: .; v_gene: TRBV7-3; j_gene: TRBJ2-6; CDR3nt: TGTGCCAGCAGCTTAAGCGGGCAAGGTGGGGCCAACGTCCTGACTTTC; CDR3aa: CASSLSGQGGANVLTF
abundance: .; d_gene: .; v_gene: TRBV5-6; j_gene: TRBJ1-6; CDR3nt: TGTGCCAGCAGCTTAAGGGGAGTTAATTCACCCCTCCACTTT; CDR3aa: CASSLRGVNSPLHF
abundance: .; d_gene: .; v_gene: TRBV6-6; j_gene: TRBJ1-6; CDR3nt: TGTGCCAGCAGCCCACCAACAGGTCCCTCACCCCTCCACTTT; CDR3aa: CASSPPTGPSPLHF
abundance: .; d_gene: .; v_gene: TRBV7-7; j_gene: TRBJ2-5; CDR3nt: TGTGCTAGCAGCTTAAACAGTAAAGAGACCCAGTACTTC; CDR3aa: CASSLNSKETQYF
abundance: .; d_gene: TRBD1; v_gene: TRBV27; j_gene: TRBJ1-4; CDR3nt: TGTGCCAGCAGTTCCTGGGACAGAGAAAAACTGTTTTTT; CDR3aa: CASSSWDREKLFF
abundance: .; d_gene: .; v_gene: TRBV3-1/TRBV3-2; j_gene: TRBJ1-1; CDR3nt: TGTGCCAGCAGCCAAGGAACGTACATGAACACTGAAGCTTTCTTT; CDR3aa: CASSQGTYMNTEAFF
abundance: .; d_gene: .; v_gene: TRBV6-1; j_gene: TRBJ1-5; CDR3nt: TGTGCCAGCAGTGAAGCAGGGGGAAGCAATCAGCCCCAGCATTTT; CDR3aa: CASSEAGGSNQPQHF
abundance: .; d_gene: .; v_gene: TRBV7-2; j_gene: TRBJ1-2; CDR3nt: TGTGCCAGCAGCTTAGATTTCAGGGGAAACTATGGCTACACCTTC; CDR3aa: CASSLDFRGNYGYTF
abundance: .; d_gene: .; v_gene: TRBV6-1; j_gene: TRBJ2-1; CDR3nt: TGTGCCAGCAGTGAAGAGGGAGGTATGCCCTACAATGAGCAGTTCTTC; CDR3aa: CASSEEGGMPYNEQFF
abundance: .; d_gene: .; v_gene: TRBV6-4; j_gene: TRBJ2-3; CDR3nt: TGTGCCAGCAGTGAGTCGACAATCGGATCAGATACGCAGTATTTT; CDR3aa: CASSESTIGSDTQYF
abundance: .; d_gene: .; v_gene: TRBV6-6; j_gene: TRBJ1-5; CDR3nt: TGTGCCAGCAGTTTTCAGGGAAGCAATCAGCCCCAGCATTTT; CDR3aa: CASSFQGSNQPQHF
abundance: .; d_gene: TRBD1; v_gene: TRBV9; j_gene: TRBJ1-3; CDR3nt: TGTGCCAGCAGCGCCCGGACAGGCGGAGACACCATATATTTT; CDR3aa: CASSARTGGDTIYF
abundance: .; d_gene: .; v_gene: TRBV2; j_gene: TRBJ1-2; CDR3nt: TGTGCCAGCAGCGCCGGGACCTATGGCTACACCTTC; CDR3aa: CASSAGTYGYTF